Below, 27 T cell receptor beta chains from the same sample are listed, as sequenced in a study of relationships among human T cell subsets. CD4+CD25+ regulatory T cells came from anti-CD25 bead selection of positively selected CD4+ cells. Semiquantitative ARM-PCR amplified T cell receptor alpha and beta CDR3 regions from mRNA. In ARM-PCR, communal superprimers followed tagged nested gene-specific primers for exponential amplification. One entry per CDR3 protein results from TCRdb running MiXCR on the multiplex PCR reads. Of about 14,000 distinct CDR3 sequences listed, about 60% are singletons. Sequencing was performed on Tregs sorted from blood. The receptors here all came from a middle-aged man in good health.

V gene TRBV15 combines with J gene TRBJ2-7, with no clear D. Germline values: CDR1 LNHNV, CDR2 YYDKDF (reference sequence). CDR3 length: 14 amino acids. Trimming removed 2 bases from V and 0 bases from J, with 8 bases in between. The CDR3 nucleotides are TGTGCCACCAGCAGAACCCTGGCCTCCTACGAGCAGTACTTC. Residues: CATSRTLASYEQYF. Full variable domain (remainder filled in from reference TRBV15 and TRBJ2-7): DAMVIQNPRYQVTQFGKPVTLSCSQTLNHNVMYWYQQKSSQAPKLLFHYYDKDFNNEADTPDNFQSRRPNTSFCFLDIRSPGLGDTAMYLCATSRTLASYEQYFGPGTRLTVT.

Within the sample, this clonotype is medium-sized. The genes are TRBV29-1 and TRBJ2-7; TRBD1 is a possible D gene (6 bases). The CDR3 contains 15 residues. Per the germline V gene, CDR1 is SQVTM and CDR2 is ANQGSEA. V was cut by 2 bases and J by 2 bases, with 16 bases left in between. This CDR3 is CSVEKSRAGAYEQYF. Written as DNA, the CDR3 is TGCAGCGTTGAAAAGTCACGGGCAGGGGCCTACGAGCAGTACTTC.

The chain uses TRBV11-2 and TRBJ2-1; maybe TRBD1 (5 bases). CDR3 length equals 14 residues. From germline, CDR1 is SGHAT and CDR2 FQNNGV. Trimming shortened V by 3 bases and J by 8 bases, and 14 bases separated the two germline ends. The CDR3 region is CASSFRAGFDEQFF. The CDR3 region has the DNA TGTGCCAGCAGCTTCCGAGCAGGGTTCGATGAGCAGTTCTTC.

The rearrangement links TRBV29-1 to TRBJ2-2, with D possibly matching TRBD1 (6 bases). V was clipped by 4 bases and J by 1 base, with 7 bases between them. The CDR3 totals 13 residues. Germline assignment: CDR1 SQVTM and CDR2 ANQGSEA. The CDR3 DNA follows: TGCAGCGTTGTGGGACAGAACACCGGGGAGCTGTTTTTT. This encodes CSVVGQNTGELFF.

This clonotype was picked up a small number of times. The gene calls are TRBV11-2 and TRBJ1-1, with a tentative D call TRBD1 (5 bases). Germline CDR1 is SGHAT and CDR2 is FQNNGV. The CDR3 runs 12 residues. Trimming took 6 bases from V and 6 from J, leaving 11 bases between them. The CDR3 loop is CASRRMGAEAFF. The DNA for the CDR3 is TGTGCCAGCAGGAGGATGGGGGCTGAAGCTTTCTTT.

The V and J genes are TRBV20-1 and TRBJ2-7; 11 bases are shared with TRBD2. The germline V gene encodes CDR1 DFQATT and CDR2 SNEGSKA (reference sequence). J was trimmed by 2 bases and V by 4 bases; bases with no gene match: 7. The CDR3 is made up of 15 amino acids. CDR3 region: CSAISVTSGAYEQYF. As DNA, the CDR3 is TGCAGTGCTATATCAGTGACTAGCGGGGCCTACGAGCAGTACTTC.

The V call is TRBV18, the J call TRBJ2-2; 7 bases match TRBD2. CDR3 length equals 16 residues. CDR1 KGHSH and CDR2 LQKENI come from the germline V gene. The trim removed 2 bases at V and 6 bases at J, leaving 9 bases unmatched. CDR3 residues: CASSPARGGSSGELFF. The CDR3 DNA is TGTGCCAGCTCACCAGCGCGCGGGGGTTCATCCGGGGAGCTGTTTTTT.

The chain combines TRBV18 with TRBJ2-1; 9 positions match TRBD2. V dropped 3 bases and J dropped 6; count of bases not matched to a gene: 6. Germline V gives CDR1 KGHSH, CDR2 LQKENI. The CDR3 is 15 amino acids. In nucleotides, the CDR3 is TGTGCCAGCTCACCCCTAGCGGGAATGTTCAATGAGCAGTTCTTC. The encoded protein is CASSPLAGMFNEQFF.

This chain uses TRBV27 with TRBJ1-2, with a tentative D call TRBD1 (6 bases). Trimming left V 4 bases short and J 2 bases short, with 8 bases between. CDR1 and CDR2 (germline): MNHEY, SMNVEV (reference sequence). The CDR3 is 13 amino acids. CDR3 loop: CASSSDSNYGYTF. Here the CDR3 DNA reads TGTGCCAGCAGTTCGGACAGCAACTATGGCTACACCTTC.

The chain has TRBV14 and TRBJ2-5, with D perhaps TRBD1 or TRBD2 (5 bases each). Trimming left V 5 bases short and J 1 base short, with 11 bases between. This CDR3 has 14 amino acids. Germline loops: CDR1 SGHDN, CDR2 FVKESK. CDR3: CASSARDRQETQYF. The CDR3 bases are TGTGCCAGCAGCGCCCGGGACCGCCAAGAGACCCAGTACTTC.

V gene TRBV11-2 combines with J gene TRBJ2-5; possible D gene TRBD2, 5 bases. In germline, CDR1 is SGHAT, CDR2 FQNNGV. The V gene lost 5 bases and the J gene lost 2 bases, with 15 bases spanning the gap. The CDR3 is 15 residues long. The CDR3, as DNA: TGTGCCAGCAGCCGTCTGTTGAGGGAGCAAGAGACCCAGTACTTC. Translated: CASSRLLREQETQYF. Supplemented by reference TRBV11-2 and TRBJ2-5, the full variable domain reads EAGVAQSPRYKIIEKRQSVAFWCNPISGHATLYWYQQILGQGPKLLIQFQNNGVVDDSQLPKDRFSAERLKGVDSTLKIQPAKLEDSAVYLCASSRLLREQETQYFGPGTRLLVL.

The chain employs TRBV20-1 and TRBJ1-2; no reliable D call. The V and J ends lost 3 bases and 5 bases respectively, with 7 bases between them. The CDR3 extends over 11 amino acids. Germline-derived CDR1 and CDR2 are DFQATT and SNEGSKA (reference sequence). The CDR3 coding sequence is TGCAGTGCTAGGGACGGGTATGGCTACACCTTC. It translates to CSARDGYGYTF.

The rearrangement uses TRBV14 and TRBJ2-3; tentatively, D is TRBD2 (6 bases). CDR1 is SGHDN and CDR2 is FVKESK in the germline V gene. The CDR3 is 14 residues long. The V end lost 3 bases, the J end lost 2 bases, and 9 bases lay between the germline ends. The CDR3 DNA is TGTGCCAGCAGCCAGGGACTTATCACAGATACGCAGTATTTT. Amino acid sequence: CASSQGLITDTQYF.

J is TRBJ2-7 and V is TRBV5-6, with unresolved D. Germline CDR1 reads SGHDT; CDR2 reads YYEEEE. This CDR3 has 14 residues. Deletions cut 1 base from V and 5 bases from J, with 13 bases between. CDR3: CASSLTPVVHEQYF. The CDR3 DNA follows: TGTGCCAGCAGCTTGACCCCAGTAGTCCACGAGCAGTACTTC.

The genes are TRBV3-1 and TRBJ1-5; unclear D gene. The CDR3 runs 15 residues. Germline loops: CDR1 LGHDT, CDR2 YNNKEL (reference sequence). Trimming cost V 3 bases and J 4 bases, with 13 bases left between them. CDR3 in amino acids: CASSQDYGVNQPQHF. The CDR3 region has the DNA TGTGCCAGCAGCCAGGATTACGGAGTAAATCAGCCCCAGCATTTT.

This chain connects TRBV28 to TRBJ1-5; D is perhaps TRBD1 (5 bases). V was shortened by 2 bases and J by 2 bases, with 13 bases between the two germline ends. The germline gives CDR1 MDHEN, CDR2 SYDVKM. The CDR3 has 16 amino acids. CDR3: CASSLSRDVRNQPQHF. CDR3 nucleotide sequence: TGTGCCAGCAGTTTAAGCAGGGATGTTCGCAATCAGCCCCAGCATTTT.

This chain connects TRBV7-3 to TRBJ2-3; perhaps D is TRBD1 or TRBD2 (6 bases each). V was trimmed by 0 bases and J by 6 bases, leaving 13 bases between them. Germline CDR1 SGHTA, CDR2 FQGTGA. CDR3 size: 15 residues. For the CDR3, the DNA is TGTGCCAGCAGCTTAACCCCGGGGGCGGTGGATACGCAGTATTTT. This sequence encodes CASSLTPGAVDTQYF.

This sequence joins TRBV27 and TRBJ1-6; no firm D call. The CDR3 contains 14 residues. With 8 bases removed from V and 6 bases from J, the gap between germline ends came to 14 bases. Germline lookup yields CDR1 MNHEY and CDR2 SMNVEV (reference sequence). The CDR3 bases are TGTGCCAGCGCACGACACAAGCTTAATTCACCCCTCCACTTT. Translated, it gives CASARHKLNSPLHF.

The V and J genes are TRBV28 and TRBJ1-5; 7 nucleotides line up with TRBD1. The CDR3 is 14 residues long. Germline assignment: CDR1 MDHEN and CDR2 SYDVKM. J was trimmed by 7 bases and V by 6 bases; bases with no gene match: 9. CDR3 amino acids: CASRFRQGRQPQHF. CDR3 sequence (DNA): TGTGCCAGCAGATTTCGACAGGGAAGACAGCCCCAGCATTTT.

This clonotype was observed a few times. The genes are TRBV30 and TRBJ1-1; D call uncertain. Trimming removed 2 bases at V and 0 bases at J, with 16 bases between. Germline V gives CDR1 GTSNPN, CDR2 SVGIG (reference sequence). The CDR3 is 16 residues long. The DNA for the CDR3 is TGTGCCTGGAGTACAATCTTAGGACGGCTGAACACTGAAGCTTTCTTT. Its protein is CAWSTILGRLNTEAFF.

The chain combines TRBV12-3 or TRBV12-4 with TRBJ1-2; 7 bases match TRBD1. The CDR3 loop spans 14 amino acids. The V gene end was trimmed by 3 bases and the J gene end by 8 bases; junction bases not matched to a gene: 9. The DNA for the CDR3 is TGTGCCAGCAGTTTCCGACAGGGTGCCTCGGGCTACACCTTC. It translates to CASSFRQGASGYTF.

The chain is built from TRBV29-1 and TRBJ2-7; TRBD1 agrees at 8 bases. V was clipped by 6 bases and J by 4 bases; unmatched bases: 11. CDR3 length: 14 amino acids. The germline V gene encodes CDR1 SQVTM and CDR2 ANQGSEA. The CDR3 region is CSVLTGVQWYEQYF. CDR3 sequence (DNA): TGCAGCGTGCTGACAGGGGTCCAATGGTACGAGCAGTACTTC.

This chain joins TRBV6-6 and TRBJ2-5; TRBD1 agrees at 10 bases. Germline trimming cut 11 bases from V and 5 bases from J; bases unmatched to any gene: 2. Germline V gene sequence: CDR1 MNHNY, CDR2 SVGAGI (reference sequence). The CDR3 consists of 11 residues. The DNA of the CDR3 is TGTGCCTCGGGACAGGGGGAGACCCAGTACTTC. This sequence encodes CASGQGETQYF.

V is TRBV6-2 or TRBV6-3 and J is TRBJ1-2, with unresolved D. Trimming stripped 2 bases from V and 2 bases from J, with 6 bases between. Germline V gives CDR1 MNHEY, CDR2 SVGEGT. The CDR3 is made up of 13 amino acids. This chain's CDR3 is CASSYGGNYGYTF. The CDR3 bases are TGTGCCAGCAGTTACGGCGGAAACTATGGCTACACCTTC.

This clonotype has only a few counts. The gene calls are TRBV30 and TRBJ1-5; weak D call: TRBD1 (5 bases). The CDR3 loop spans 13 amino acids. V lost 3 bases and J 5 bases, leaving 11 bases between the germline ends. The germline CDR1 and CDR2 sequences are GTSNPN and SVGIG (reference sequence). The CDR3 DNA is TGTGCCTGGAGCCCGACAGATGATCAGCCCCAGCATTTT. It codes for CAWSPTDDQPQHF.

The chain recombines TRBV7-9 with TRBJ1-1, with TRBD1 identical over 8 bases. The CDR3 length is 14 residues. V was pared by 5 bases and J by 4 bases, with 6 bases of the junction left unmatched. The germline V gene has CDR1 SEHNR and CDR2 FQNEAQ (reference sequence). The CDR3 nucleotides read TGTGCCAGCAGCGGCCGGACAGGGCGCACTGAAGCTTTCTTT. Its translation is CASSGRTGRTEAFF.

This CDR3 reads CASSPSGRTLYEQYF. The CDR3 DNA sequence: TGTGCCAGCTCACCGAGCGGGAGGACACTCTACGAGCAGTACTTC. The chain combines TRBV18 with TRBJ2-7, with TRBD2 matching 9 bases. Per the germline V gene, CDR1 is KGHSH and CDR2 is LQKENI. V shed 3 bases and J 3 bases; nucleotides not matched to a gene: 6. The CDR3 length is 15 residues.